Below are 27 T cell receptor beta chains sequenced from a single sample in a study of T cell responses to AZD1222 COVID-19 vaccine. Libraries were prepared by immunoSEQ multiplex PCR; TCRdb keeps only in-frame clonotypes and omits some of them. Among 100,000 to 150,000 clones, about 89% were seen once, and the ten largest hold approximately 5.9%. The specimen was peripheral blood, collected on day 0 of AZD1222 vaccination. These receptor sequences come from an adult in good health.

The V call is TRBV27, the J call TRBJ2-5, with D possibly being TRBD2 (6 bases). Looked up from germline, CDR1 is MNHEY and CDR2 is SMNVEV (reference sequence). The CDR3 has 14 amino acids. Between the trimmed V and J ends, which lost 2 bases and 4 bases, there was a span of 11 bases. The CDR3 loop is CASSLTRGGETQYF. The DNA for the CDR3 is TGTGCCAGCAGTTTAACTCGGGGAGGAGAGACCCAGTACTTC.

The chain carries TRBV6-5 and TRBJ1-3, with D maybe TRBD1 (5 bases). Germline CDR1 MNHEY, CDR2 SVGAGI. Trimming pared 7 bases from V and 2 bases from J, leaving 12 bases between. This CDR3 is 14 amino acids long. The CDR3 coding sequence is TGTGCCAGCACCACGGGGCCCCCTGGAAACACCATATATTTT. This translates into CASTTGPPGNTIYF.

The J gene is TRBJ2-3, the V gene TRBV5-1; D unclear. The V end lost 0 bases, the J end lost 2 bases, and 7 bases lay between the germline ends. The germline V gene has CDR1 SGHRS and CDR2 YFSETQ. The CDR3 consists of 14 residues. The CDR3 DNA reads TGCGCCAGCAGCTTGGGAACGATCACAGATACGCAGTATTTT. This encodes CASSLGTITDTQYF.

The gene calls are TRBV5-1 and TRBJ1-3; TRBD1 is a possible D gene (5 bases). V lost 0 bases to trimming and J lost 7 bases, with 11 bases between them. This CDR3 is 14 amino acids long. CDR1 is SGHRS, CDR2 YFSETQ, per germline. CDR3: CASSLEGKENTIYF. The CDR3 DNA reads TGCGCCAGCAGCTTGGAGGGGAAGGAGAACACCATATATTTT.

The chain carries TRBV27 and TRBJ1-1; 9 nucleotides align to TRBD1. V shed 1 base, J shed 0 bases, and the junction held 3 bases outside the gene matches. CDR3 length: 16 residues. Germline V CDR1 and CDR2: MNHEY, SMNVEV (reference sequence). The CDR3 DNA reads as TGTGCCAGCAGTTTATTGGGACAGGGTTTGAACACTGAAGCTTTCTTT. Protein product: CASSLLGQGLNTEAFF.

The J gene is TRBJ2-3, the V gene TRBV19; D assignment may be TRBD1 or TRBD2 (6 bases each). This CDR3 contains 13 residues. V lost 6 bases and J lost 2, with 9 bases in between. Germline values: CDR1 LNHDA, CDR2 SQIVND (reference sequence). CDR3 nucleotide sequence: TGTGCCAGTAGCAGGGGACTCACAGATACGCAGTATTTT. Its protein is CASSRGLTDTQYF.

The CDR3 nucleotides read TGTGCCAGCAGTGAAGAAGGGACCGTTGACCCGATGAGCACAGATACGCAGTATTTT. This codes for CASSEEGTVDPMSTDTQYF. The V call is TRBV6-1, the J call TRBJ2-3; D tentatively reads TRBD1 or TRBD2 (5 bases each). The CDR3 extends over 19 amino acids. The germline V gene has CDR1 MNHNS and CDR2 SASEGT. Trimming stripped 1 base from V and 0 bases from J, with 20 bases between.

There are a few counts of this clone. The rearrangement links TRBV19 to TRBJ2-7; maybe TRBD2 (5 bases). There are 14 residues in the CDR3. The V end was cut by 4 bases, the J end by 4 bases, with 14 bases between. The germline V gene has CDR1 LNHDA and CDR2 SQIVND (reference sequence). CDR3 residues: CASSTSPGIYEQYF. The CDR3 DNA follows: TGTGCCAGTAGTACCAGCCCGGGGATATACGAGCAGTACTTC.

The chain employs TRBV18 and TRBJ1-5; no reliable D call. Germline CDR1 is KGHSH and CDR2 is LQKENI. The CDR3 totals 12 residues. With 3 bases removed from V and 5 bases from J, the gap between germline ends came to 5 bases. Here the CDR3 DNA reads TGTGCCAGCTCACCGAATGATCAGCCCCAGCATTTT. Its translation is CASSPNDQPQHF. The full variable domain, rest sourced from reference TRBV18 and TRBJ1-5, is NAGVMQNPRHLVRRRGQEARLRCSPMKGHSHVYWYRQLPEEGLKFMVYLQKENIIDESGMPKERFSAEFPKEGPSILRIQQVVRGDSAAYFCASSPNDQPQHFGDGTRLSIL.

The chain joins TRBV29-1 to TRBJ1-2; no firm D call. CDR3 length: 12 residues. Germline loops: CDR1 SQVTM, CDR2 ANQGSEA. With 6 bases removed from V and 6 bases from J, the gap between germline ends came to 14 bases. The DNA of the CDR3 is TGCAGCGTCGAATCCCCGAGGGATGGCTACACCTTC. Encoded protein: CSVESPRDGYTF.

This clone was observed a single time. The genes are TRBV19 and TRBJ2-6, with TRBD1 as a possible D gene (5 bases). The V and J ends lost 6 bases and 0 bases respectively, with 9 bases between them. This CDR3 contains 15 residues. Germline CDR1 reads LNHDA; CDR2 reads SQIVND (reference sequence). The CDR3 sequence: CASRDQGSGANVLTF. The CDR3, as DNA: TGTGCCAGTAGGGATCAGGGCTCTGGGGCCAACGTCCTGACTTTC.

The chain uses TRBV29-1 and TRBJ1-1, with D unclear. CDR1 and CDR2 from the germline V gene are SQVTM and ANQGSEA. The CDR3 consists of 12 residues. Trimming cost V 7 bases and J 1 base, with 10 bases left between them. Here the CDR3 DNA reads TGCAGCGGCGGACGGGCGAACACTGAAGCTTTCTTT. Its protein is CSGGRANTEAFF.

This chain links TRBV6-1 with TRBJ1-1, with 7 bases aligning to TRBD1. V dropped 2 bases and J dropped 2; count of bases not matched to a gene: 11. The CDR3 has 17 residues. Germline V gives CDR1 MNHNS, CDR2 SASEGT. The CDR3 is CASSEHPRQGGNTEAFF. CDR3 coding DNA: TGTGCCAGCAGTGAACACCCCAGACAGGGTGGAAACACTGAAGCTTTCTTT.

The chain links TRBV6-5 to TRBJ2-7; D not certain. V was pared by 7 bases and J by 3 bases, with 10 bases between. The length of the CDR3 is 12 residues. The germline CDR1 and CDR2 sequences are MNHEY and SVGAGI. In DNA, the CDR3 is TGTGCCAGCACGGTCCCCGGCTACGAGCAGTACTTC. Translated, it gives CASTVPGYEQYF.

This chain uses TRBV18 with TRBJ2-1; TRBD1 aligns across 7 bases. J was trimmed by 8 bases and V by 2 bases; bases with no gene match: 9. Germline lookup yields CDR1 KGHSH and CDR2 LQKENI. The CDR3 loop spans 15 amino acids. The CDR3 loop is CASSPGGQRLDEQFF. CDR3 bases: TGTGCCAGCTCACCAGGGGGACAGAGACTCGATGAGCAGTTCTTC.

The rearrangement links TRBV28 to TRBJ1-1; D may be TRBD1 (5 bases). With 2 bases removed from V and 0 bases from J, the gap between germline ends came to 10 bases. CDR1 is MDHEN, CDR2 SYDVKM, per germline. The length of the CDR3 is 15 residues. For the CDR3, the DNA is TGTGCCAGCAGTTTAAACAGGATCATGAACACTGAAGCTTTCTTT. Translated: CASSLNRIMNTEAFF.

The V call is TRBV7-9, the J call TRBJ1-1; possibly TRBD1 for D (5 bases). The CDR3 is 12 amino acids. V shed 0 bases and J shed 11 bases, with 10 bases lying between them. Germline V CDR1 and CDR2: SEHNR, FQNEAQ (reference sequence). The CDR3 sequence is CASSLARDRAFF. The CDR3 DNA reads TGTGCCAGCAGCTTAGCCAGGGACCGGGCTTTCTTT.

Only one count was recorded for this clone. The rearrangement links TRBV21-1 to TRBJ2-7; the table names TRBD2, a call not compared with the DNA. TRBV21-1 is marked as a pseudogene. This CDR3 is built from 14 residues. CDR3 residues: CASTAGDPLYEQYF. The CDR3 DNA reads TGTGCCAGCACCGCGGGGGATCCCCTCTACGAGCAGTACTTC.

This clone has only one observation. J is TRBJ1-5 and V is TRBV6-5, with a weak D call TRBD1 (5 bases). Trimming left V 0 bases short and J 4 bases short, with 7 bases between. Germline CDR1 and CDR2: MNHEY and SVGAGI. The CDR3 extends over 14 amino acids. CDR3 DNA: TGTGCCAGCAGTTACTCGGGGGGAAATCAGCCCCAGCATTTT. Amino acid sequence: CASSYSGGNQPQHF.

This chain joins TRBV7-9 and TRBJ1-5, with 7 bases aligning to TRBD1. This CDR3 has 14 amino acids. V was pared by 5 bases and J by 2 bases, with 3 bases of the junction left unmatched. Germline-derived CDR1 and CDR2 are SEHNR and FQNEAQ (reference sequence). The CDR3: CASSATGGNQPQHF. The CDR3 nucleotides are TGTGCCAGCAGCGCCACAGGGGGCAATCAGCCCCAGCATTTT.

This chain uses TRBV12-1 with TRBJ1-1; the table's D call of TRBD1 was not tested on the DNA. TRBV12-1 is described as a pseudogene. This CDR3 has 12 amino acids. As DNA, the CDR3 is TGTGCCAGCAGCTTCGGACAGTTTGAAGCTTTCTTT. This translates into CASSFGQFEAFF.

The chain uses TRBV29-1 and TRBJ1-2; D unresolved. The germline V gene encodes CDR1 SQVTM and CDR2 ANQGSEA. The CDR3 consists of 11 residues. The V end was cut by 4 bases, the J end by 8 bases, with 11 bases between. CDR3 nucleotide sequence: TGCAGCGTTGTAATGGGAGGCGGCTACACCTTC. It is translated as CSVVMGGGYTF.

The rearrangement links TRBV9 to TRBJ2-7; no clear D. CDR1 is SGDLS and CDR2 is YYNGEE in the germline V gene. V lost 0 bases and J lost 7, with 17 bases in between. This CDR3 is 15 amino acids long. CDR3 sequence: CASSVEVAPPGEQYF. The CDR3 DNA follows: TGTGCCAGCAGCGTAGAGGTAGCCCCCCCCGGGGAGCAGTACTTC.

This clone showed up just once. The chain links TRBV7-2 to TRBJ1-1; D remains unclear. Trimming cost V 5 bases and J 5 bases, with 6 bases left between them. The V gene's germline CDR1 is SGHTA and CDR2 FQGNSA. The CDR3 totals 11 residues. CDR3 residues: CASSLITEAFF. The CDR3 coding sequence is TGTGCCAGCAGCCTCATAACTGAAGCTTTCTTT. Full variable domain (remainder filled in from reference TRBV7-2 and TRBJ1-1): GAGVSQSPSNKVTEKGKDVELRCDPISGHTALYWYRQSLGQGLEFLIYFQGNSAPDKSGLPSDRFSAERTGGSVSTLTIQRTQQEDSAVYLCASSLITEAFFGQGTRLTVV.

The chain has TRBV18 and TRBJ2-4; D unclear. CDR1 KGHSH and CDR2 LQKENI come from the germline V gene. The CDR3 is 15 amino acids. V lost 0 bases and J 1 base, leaving 7 bases between the germline ends. DNA of the CDR3: TGTGCCAGCTCACCACCCCTAAGGGCCAAAAACATTCAGTACTTC. Translated: CASSPPLRAKNIQYF.

The rearrangement uses TRBV5-1 and TRBJ1-1, with TRBD1 as a possible D gene (5 bases). This CDR3 comprises 16 residues. Per germline, CDR1 SGHRS and CDR2 YFSETQ. Trimming left V 2 bases short and J 7 bases short, with 21 bases between. CDR3 sequence reads: CASSFQGSGRWGEAFF. The CDR3 DNA sequence: TGCGCCAGCAGCTTCCAGGGTTCTGGGCGTTGGGGTGAAGCTTTCTTT. Combining the CDR3 with reference TRBV5-1 and TRBJ1-1 gives the whole variable domain KAGVTQTPRYLIKTRGQQVTLSCSPISGHRSVSWYQQTPGQGLQFLFEYFSETQRNKGNFPGRFSGRQFSNSRSEMNVSTLELGDSALYLCASSFQGSGRWGEAFFGQGTRLTVV.

The rearrangement uses TRBV5-1 and TRBJ2-5, with D possibly being TRBD1 or TRBD2 (5 bases each). V shed 0 bases and J shed 1 base, with 10 bases lying between them. This CDR3 has 15 amino acids. The germline gives CDR1 SGHRS, CDR2 YFSETQ. The CDR3 DNA follows: TGCGCCAGCAGCTTGGCCTCAGGGACCCAAGAGACCCAGTACTTC. Translation: CASSLASGTQETQYF.